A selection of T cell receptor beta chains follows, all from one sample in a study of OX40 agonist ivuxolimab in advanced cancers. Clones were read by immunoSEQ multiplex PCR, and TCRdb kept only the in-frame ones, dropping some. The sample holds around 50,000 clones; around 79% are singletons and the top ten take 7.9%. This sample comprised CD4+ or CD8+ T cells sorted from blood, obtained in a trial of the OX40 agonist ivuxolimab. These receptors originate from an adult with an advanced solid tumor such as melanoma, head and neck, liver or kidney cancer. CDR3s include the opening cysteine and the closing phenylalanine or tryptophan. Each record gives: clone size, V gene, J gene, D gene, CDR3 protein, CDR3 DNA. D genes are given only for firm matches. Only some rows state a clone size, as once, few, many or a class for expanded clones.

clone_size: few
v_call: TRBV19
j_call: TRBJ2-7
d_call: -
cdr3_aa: CAIGYGGPGGEQYF
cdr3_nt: TGTGCCATTGGTTACGGGGGACCTGGGGGCGAGCAGTACTTC

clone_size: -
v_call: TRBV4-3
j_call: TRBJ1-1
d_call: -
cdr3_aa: CASSKADSWENTEAFF
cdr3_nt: TGCGCCAGCAGCAAAGCGGACAGCTGGGAGAACACTGAAGCTTTCTTT

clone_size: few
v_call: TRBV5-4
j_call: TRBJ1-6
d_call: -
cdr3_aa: CASSRGTGEYSPLHF
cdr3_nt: TGTGCCAGCAGCAGAGGGACGGGAGAGTACTCACCCCTCCACTTT

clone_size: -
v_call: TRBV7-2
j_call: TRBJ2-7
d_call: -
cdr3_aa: CASSLRVAPYEQYF
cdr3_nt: TGTGCCAGCAGCCTCCGAGTAGCCCCCTACGAGCAGTACTTC

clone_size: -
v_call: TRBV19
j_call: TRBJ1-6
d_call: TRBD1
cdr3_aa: CASSIFRDRSYLKGFGSPLHF
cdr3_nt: TGTGCCAGTAGTATATTTCGGGACAGATCCTACTTGAAGGGATTTGGTTCACCCCTCCACTTT

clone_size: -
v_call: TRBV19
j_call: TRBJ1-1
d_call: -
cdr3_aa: CASTDRTEPNTEAFF
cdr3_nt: TGTGCCAGTACCGACCGGACAGAGCCGAACACTGAAGCTTTCTTT

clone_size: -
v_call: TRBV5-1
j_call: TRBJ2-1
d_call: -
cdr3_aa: CASSLGAGEQFF
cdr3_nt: TGCGCCAGCAGCTTGGGGGCGGGAGAGCAGTTCTTC

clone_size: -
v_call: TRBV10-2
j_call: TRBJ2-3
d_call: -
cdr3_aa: CASSESRDTQYF
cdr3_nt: TGCGCCAGCAGTGAATCAAGGGATACGCAGTATTTT

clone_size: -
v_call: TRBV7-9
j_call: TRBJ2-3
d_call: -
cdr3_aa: CASSYGRDTDTQYF
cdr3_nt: TGTGCCAGCAGCTACGGGCGGGACACAGATACGCAGTATTTT

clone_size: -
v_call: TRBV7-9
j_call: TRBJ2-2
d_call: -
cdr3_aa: CASRPTGNTGELFF
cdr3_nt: TGTGCCAGCAGGCCGACAGGAAACACCGGGGAGCTGTTTTTT

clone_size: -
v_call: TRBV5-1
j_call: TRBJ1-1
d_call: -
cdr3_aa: CASQTQENTEAFF
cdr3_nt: TGCGCCAGCCAGACCCAGGAGAACACTGAAGCTTTCTTT

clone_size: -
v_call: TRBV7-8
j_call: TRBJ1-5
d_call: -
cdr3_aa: CASSLGRTWNQPQHF
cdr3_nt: TGTGCCAGCAGCTTGGGGCGGACGTGGAATCAGCCCCAGCATTTT

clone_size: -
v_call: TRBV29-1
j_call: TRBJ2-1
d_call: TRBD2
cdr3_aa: CSVAALAVRGQFF
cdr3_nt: TGCAGCGTCGCGGCACTAGCGGTAAGGGGGCAGTTCTTC

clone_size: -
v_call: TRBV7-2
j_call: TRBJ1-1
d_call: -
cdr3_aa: CASSLNGGTGTEAFF
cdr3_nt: TGTGCCAGCAGCTTAAATGGGGGAACGGGGACTGAAGCTTTCTTT

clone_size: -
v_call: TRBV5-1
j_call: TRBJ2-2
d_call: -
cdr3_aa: CASSRTNTGELFF
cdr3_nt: TGCGCCAGCAGCCGTACGAACACCGGGGAGCTGTTTTTT

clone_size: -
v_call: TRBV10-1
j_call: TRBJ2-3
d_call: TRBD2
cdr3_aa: CASSSYGGSGTTSTDTQYF
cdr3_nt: TGCGCCAGCAGCTCATATGGCGGGAGCGGCACCACTAGCACAGATACGCAGTATTTT

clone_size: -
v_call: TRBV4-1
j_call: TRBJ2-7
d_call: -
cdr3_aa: CASSQSGGRSGLSYEQYF
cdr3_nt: TGCGCCAGCAGCCAAAGTGGAGGTCGGAGCGGGCTTTCCTACGAGCAGTACTTC

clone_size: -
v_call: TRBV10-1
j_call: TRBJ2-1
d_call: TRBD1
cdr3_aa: CASSGGQGSSYNEQFF
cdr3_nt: TGCGCCAGCAGTGGGGGACAGGGATCCTCCTACAATGAGCAGTTCTTC

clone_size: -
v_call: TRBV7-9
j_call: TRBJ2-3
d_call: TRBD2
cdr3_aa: CAISTSGTDTQYF
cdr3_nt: TGTGCCATCTCGACTAGCGGCACAGATACGCAGTATTTT

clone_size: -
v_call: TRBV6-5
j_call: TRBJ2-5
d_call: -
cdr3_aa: CASSYSRASATQYF
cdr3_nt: TGTGCCAGCAGTTACTCGAGGGCCAGTGCGACCCAGTACTTC

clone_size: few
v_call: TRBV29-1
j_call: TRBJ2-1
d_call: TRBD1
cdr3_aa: CSVDRGEGNEQFF
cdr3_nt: TGCAGCGTAGACAGGGGGGAAGGGAATGAGCAGTTCTTC

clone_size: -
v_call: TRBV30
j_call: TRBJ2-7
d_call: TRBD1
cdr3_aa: CAWSLQGGYEQYF
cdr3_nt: TGTGCCTGGAGTTTACAGGGGGGCTACGAGCAGTACTTC